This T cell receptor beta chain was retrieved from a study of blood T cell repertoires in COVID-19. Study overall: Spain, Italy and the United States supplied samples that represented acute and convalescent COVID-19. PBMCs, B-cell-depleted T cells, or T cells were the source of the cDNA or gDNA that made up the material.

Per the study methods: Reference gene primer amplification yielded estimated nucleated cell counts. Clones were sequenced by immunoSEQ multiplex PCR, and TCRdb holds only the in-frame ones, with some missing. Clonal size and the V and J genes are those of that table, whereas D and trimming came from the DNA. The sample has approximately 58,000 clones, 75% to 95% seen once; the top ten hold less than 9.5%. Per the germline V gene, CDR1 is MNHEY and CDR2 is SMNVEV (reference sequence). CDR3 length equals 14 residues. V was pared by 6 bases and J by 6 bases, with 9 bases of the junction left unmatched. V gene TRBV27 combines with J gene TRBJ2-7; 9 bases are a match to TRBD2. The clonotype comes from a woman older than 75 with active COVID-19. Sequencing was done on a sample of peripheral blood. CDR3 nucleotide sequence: TGTGCCAGCAGCGCCGGGACTAGCACCTCCGAGCAGTACTTC. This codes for CASSAGTSTSEQYF.